This TCR beta chain comes out of a study of cytomegalovirus exposure and HLA in healthy donors. Study outcomes and limitations: There were a few CMV-associated chains whose specificity for CMV antigens was confirmed in vitro.

The sample holds a few counts of this clone. Antigen specificity is unknown. Primers included in the PCR were 60 Vbeta and 13 Jbeta primers. The repertoire was sequenced with immunoSEQ multiplex PCR; TCRdb's copy has only in-frame clones and lacks some. The data hold 180,000 or so clones, with over 70% observed a single time. V gave up 3 bases and J gave up 5 bases, with 17 bases separating them. This CDR3 has 15 amino acids. The germline CDR1 and CDR2 sequences are SGHVS and FQNEAQ. The V and J genes are TRBV7-8 and TRBJ2-7; D possibly corresponds to TRBD2 (6 bases). Source material: PBMCs. The clonotype was recovered from a female donor in good health and CMV-seronegative. The CDR3 nucleotides are TGTGCCAGCAGCTTGGGAGGAGGGCGCGTCGACGAGCAGTACTTC. This encodes CASSLGGGRVDEQYF. Full variable domain (remainder filled in from reference TRBV7-8 and TRBJ2-7): GAGVSQSPRYKVAKRGQDVALRCDPISGHVSLFWYQQALGQGPEFLTYFQNEAQLDKSGLPSDRFFAERPEGSVSTLKIQRTQQEDSAVYLCASSLGGGRVDEQYFGPGTRLTVT.